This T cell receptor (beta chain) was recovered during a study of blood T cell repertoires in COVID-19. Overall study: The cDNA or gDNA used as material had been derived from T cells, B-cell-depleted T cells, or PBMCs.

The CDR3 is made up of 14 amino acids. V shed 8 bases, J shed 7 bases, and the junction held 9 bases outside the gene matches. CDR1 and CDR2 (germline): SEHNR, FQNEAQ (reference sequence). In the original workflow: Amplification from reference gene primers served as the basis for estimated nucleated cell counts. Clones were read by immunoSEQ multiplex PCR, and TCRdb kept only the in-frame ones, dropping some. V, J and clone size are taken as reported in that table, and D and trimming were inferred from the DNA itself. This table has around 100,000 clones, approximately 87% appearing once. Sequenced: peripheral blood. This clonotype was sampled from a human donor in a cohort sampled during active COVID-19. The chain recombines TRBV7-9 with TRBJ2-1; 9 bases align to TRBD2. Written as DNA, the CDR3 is TGTGCCAGCGGCCGGGCGGGAGGGCTTAATGAGCAGTTCTTC. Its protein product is CASGRAGGLNEQFF.